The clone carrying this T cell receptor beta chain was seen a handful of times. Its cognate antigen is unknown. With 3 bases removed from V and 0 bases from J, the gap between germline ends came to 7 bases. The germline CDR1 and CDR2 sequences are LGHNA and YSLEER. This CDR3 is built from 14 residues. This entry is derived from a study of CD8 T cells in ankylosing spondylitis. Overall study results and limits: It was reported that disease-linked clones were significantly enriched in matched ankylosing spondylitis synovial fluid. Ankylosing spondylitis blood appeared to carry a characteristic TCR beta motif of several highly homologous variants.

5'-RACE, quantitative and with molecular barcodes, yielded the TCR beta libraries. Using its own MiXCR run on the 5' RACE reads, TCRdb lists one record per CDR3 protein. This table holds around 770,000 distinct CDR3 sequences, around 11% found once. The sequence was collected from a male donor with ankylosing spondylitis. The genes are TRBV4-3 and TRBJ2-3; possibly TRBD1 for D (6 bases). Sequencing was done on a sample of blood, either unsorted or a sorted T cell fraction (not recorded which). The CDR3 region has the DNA TGCGCCAGCAGCCATGACAGGAGCACAGATACGCAGTATTTT. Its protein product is CASSHDRSTDTQYF.